This TCR beta chain was recorded in a study of blood T cells in healthy people across ages. Across the whole study: Capturing about one barcoded beta molecule per two T cells was achieved by template switching.

Looked up from germline, CDR1 is ENHRY and CDR2 is SYGVKD. Trimming took off 6 bases at V and 0 bases at J, with 3 bases between the two ends. The CDR3 is 11 residues long. Donor samples were obtained from healthy Caucasian individuals from Russia, aged about 6 to 100. Alongside a J-beta primer mix, a sample-barcoded 5' primer served in a second PCR lasting 7 to 11 cycles. Every sample produced at least 3 million CDR3-containing paired-end reads. TCRdb ran MiXCR on the 5' RACE reads and lists one entry per CDR3 protein. The top ten clones hold 18% of a sample with 500,000 to 600,000 distinct CDR3 sequences, approximately 30% of them seen once. This clonotype occurred a few times. The antigen remains undetermined. Findings and limits, study-wide: Researchers report that TCR beta diversity correlated strongly with naive T cell percentage.

The clonotype was recovered from a woman aged 65 to 85 in good health. Source material: blood. The chain uses TRBV10-3 and TRBJ2-7; D not certain. DNA of the CDR3: TGTGCCATCAGGGACTCCTACGAGCAGTACTTC. This codes for CAIRDSYEQYF.